This is a list of T cell receptor beta chains from one sample in a study of radiotherapy plus CTLA-4 blockade in lung cancer. Profiling relied on immunoSEQ multiplex PCR, and the TCRdb table lists in-frame clones only, not all of them. The sample carries some 73,000 clones, around 74% recorded once. Sequenced material: peripheral blood, taken from a patient treated with radiotherapy plus ipilimumab. These receptors originate from a human donor with non-small cell lung cancer whose response to radiotherapy plus ipilimumab could not be evaluated. The CDR3 runs from the conserved cysteine through the conserved F or W. The order of the fields is V gene, clone size, D gene, J gene, CDR3 length, CDR3 protein, CDR3 DNA. The D gene is left open where the match is weak. Clone size appears in some rows only: once, few, many, or a class for an expanded clone.

v_gene: TRBV27; abundance: NA; d_gene: NA; j_gene: TRBJ2-7; len: 14; CDR3aa: CASSSPGLSYEQYF; CDR3nt: TGTGCCAGCAGTTCGCCGGGACTGTCCTACGAGCAGTACTTC
v_gene: TRBV29-1; abundance: NA; d_gene: NA; j_gene: TRBJ1-2; len: 12; CDR3aa: CSVERANYGYTF; CDR3nt: TGCAGCGTTGAGAGGGCTAACTATGGCTACACCTTC
v_gene: TRBV11-2; abundance: NA; d_gene: NA; j_gene: TRBJ2-7; len: 11; CDR3aa: CASSSAYEQYF; CDR3nt: TGTGCCAGTAGCTCGGCCTACGAGCAGTACTTC
v_gene: TRBV30; abundance: NA; d_gene: TRBD2; j_gene: TRBJ2-3; len: 15; CDR3aa: CAWSSSGLNTDTQYF; CDR3nt: TGTGCCTGGAGTTCCTCGGGACTAAACACAGATACGCAGTATTTT
v_gene: TRBV7-2; abundance: NA; d_gene: TRBD1; j_gene: TRBJ1-1; len: 15; CDR3aa: CASSPRGQVNTEAFF; CDR3nt: TGTGCCAGCAGCCCAAGGGGACAGGTGAACACTGAAGCTTTCTTT
v_gene: TRBV11-2; abundance: once; d_gene: TRBD1; j_gene: TRBJ2-7; len: 14; CDR3aa: CASSLGQGTYEQYF; CDR3nt: TGTGCCAGCAGCTTGGGACAGGGAACCTACGAGCAGTACTTC
v_gene: TRBV25-1; abundance: few; d_gene: NA; j_gene: TRBJ2-7; len: 11; CDR3aa: CASGGLYEQYF; CDR3nt: TGTGCCAGCGGCGGACTCTACGAGCAGTACTTC
v_gene: TRBV25-1; abundance: NA; d_gene: NA; j_gene: TRBJ2-2; len: 14; CDR3aa: CASSDSTRNGELFF; CDR3nt: TGTGCCAGCAGTGACTCTACTAGGAACGGGGAGCTGTTTTTT
v_gene: TRBV11-1; abundance: once; d_gene: NA; j_gene: TRBJ2-6; len: 15; CDR3aa: CASSLRGSGANVLTF; CDR3nt: TGTGCCAGCAGCTTACGGGGCTCTGGGGCCAACGTCCTGACTTTC
v_gene: TRBV6-5; abundance: few; d_gene: TRBD2; j_gene: TRBJ2-3; len: 16; CDR3aa: CASSSPLAGGPDTQYF; CDR3nt: TGTGCCAGCAGTTCCCCCTTAGCGGGAGGGCCAGATACGCAGTATTTT
v_gene: TRBV28; abundance: few; d_gene: TRBD1; j_gene: TRBJ1-5; len: 13; CDR3aa: CATTGQVNQPQHF; CDR3nt: TGTGCCACTACGGGACAGGTCAATCAGCCCCAGCATTTT
v_gene: TRBV28; abundance: NA; d_gene: TRBD1; j_gene: TRBJ1-5; len: 15; CDR3aa: CASNPGQGAGQPQHF; CDR3nt: TGTGCCAGCAATCCGGGACAGGGGGCGGGTCAGCCCCAGCATTTT
v_gene: TRBV5-1; abundance: NA; d_gene: TRBD1; j_gene: TRBJ2-2; len: 14; CDR3aa: CASSDGTATGELFF; CDR3nt: TGCGCCAGCAGCGATGGGACAGCCACCGGGGAGCTGTTTTTT
v_gene: TRBV4-3; abundance: NA; d_gene: NA; j_gene: TRBJ1-5; len: 13; CDR3aa: CASSQVLNQPQHF; CDR3nt: TGCGCCAGCAGCCAAGTTCTCAATCAGCCCCAGCATTTT
v_gene: TRBV5-1; abundance: few; d_gene: NA; j_gene: TRBJ1-1; len: 14; CDR3aa: CASSVGPERTEAFF; CDR3nt: TGCGCCAGCAGCGTGGGACCGGAGAGGACTGAAGCTTTCTTT
v_gene: TRBV6-5; abundance: NA; d_gene: NA; j_gene: TRBJ2-3; len: 15; CDR3aa: CASSYSNLFTDTQYF; CDR3nt: TGTGCCAGCAGTTACTCGAATCTATTCACAGATACGCAGTATTTT